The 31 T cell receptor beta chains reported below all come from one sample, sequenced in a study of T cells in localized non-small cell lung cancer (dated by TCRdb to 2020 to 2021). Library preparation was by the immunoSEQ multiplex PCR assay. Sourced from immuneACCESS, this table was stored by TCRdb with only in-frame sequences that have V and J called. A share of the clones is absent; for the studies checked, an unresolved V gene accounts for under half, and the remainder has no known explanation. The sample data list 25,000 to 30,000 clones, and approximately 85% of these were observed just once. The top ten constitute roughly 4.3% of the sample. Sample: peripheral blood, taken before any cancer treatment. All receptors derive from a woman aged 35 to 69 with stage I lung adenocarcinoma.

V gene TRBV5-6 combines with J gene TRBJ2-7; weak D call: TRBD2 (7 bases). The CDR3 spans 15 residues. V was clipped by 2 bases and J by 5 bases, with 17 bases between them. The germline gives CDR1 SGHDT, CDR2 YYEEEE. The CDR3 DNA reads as TGTGCCAGCAGCTTAACCCAGGGGCGGGGGAACGAGCAGTACTTC. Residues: CASSLTQGRGNEQYF.

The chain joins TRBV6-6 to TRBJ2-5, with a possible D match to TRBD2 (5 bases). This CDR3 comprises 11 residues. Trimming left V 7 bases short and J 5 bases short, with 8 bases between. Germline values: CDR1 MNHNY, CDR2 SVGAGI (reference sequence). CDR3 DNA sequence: TGTGCCAGCACCTCGGGGGAGACCCAGTACTTC. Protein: CASTSGETQYF.

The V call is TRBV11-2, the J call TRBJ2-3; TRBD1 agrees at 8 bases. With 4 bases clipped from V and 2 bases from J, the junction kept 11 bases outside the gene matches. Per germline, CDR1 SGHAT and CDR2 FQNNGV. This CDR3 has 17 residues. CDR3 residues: CASSSPDREINTDTQYF. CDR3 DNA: TGTGCCAGCAGCTCACCGGACAGGGAGATTAACACAGATACGCAGTATTTT.

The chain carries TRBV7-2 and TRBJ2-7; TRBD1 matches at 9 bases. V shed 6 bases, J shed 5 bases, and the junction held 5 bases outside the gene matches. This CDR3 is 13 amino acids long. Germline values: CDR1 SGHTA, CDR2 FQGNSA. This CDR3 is CASSLQGADEQYF. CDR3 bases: TGTGCCAGCAGTTTACAGGGGGCCGACGAGCAGTACTTC.

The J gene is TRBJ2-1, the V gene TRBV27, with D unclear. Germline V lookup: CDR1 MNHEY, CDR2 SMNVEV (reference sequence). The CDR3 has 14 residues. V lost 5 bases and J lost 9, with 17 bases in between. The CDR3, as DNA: TGTGCCAGCAGTGGCCCCGGATGGAGAGGTGAGCAGTTCTTC. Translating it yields CASSGPGWRGEQFF.

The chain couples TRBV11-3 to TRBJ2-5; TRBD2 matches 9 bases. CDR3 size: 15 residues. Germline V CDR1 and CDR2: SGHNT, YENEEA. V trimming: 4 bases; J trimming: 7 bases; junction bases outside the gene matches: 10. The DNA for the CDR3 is TGTGCCAGCAGCTCGACTAGCGGAGCTCTTGGGACCCAGTACTTC. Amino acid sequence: CASSSTSGALGTQYF.

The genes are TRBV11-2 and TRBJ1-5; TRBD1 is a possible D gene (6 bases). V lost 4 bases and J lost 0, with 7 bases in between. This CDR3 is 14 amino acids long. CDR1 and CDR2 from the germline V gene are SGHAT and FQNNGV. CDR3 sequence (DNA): TGTGCCAGCAGCTCACAGGGTAGCAATCAGCCCCAGCATTTT. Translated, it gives CASSSQGSNQPQHF.

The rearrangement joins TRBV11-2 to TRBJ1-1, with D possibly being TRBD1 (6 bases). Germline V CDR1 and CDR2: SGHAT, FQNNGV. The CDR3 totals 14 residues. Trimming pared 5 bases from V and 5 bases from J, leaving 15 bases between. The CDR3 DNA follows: TGTGCCAGCAGCCCCAGACAGGTTCCGACTGAAGCTTTCTTT. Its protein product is CASSPRQVPTEAFF.

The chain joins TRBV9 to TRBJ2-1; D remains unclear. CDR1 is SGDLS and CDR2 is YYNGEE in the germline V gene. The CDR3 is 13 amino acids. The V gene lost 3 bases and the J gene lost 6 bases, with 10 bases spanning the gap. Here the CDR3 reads CASSALLVNEQFF. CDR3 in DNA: TGTGCCAGCAGCGCCCTCCTAGTCAATGAGCAGTTCTTC.

The CDR3 DNA follows: TGTGCCAGTACCCCTCCGGGTGGACGCAATAGCAATCAGCCCCAGCATTTT. Translation: CASTPPGGRNSNQPQHF. The rearrangement joins TRBV19 to TRBJ1-5, with D unresolved. The CDR3 loop spans 17 amino acids. Per the germline V gene, CDR1 is LNHDA and CDR2 is SQIVND (reference sequence). Trimming took off 7 bases at V and 0 bases at J, with 19 bases between the two ends.

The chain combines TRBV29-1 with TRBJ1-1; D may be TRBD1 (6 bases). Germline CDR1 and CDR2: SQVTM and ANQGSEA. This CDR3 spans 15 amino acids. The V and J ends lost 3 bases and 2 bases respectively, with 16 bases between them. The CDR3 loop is CSVEFWGARNTEAFF. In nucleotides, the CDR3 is TGCAGCGTTGAGTTTTGGGGGGCCAGAAACACTGAAGCTTTCTTT.

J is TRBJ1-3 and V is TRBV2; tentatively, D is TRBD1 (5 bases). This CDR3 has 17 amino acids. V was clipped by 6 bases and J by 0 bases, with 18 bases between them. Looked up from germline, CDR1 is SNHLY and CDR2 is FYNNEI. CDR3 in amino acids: CASRVDRPMISGNTIYF. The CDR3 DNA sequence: TGTGCCAGCAGGGTTGACAGACCGATGATCTCTGGAAACACCATATATTTT. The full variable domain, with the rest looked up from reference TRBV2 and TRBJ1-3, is EPEVTQTPSHQVTQMGQEVILRCVPISNHLYFYWYRQILGQKVEFLVSFYNNEISEKSEIFDDQFSVERPDGSNFTLKIRSTKLEDSAMYFCASRVDRPMISGNTIYFGEGSWLTVV.

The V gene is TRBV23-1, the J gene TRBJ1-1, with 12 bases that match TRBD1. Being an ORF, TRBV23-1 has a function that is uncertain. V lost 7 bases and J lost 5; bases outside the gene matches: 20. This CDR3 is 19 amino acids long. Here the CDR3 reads CASTPRGQGARRRLTEAFF. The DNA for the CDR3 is TGCGCCAGCACACCTCGGGGACAGGGGGCCCGAAGGCGTTTAACTGAAGCTTTCTTT.

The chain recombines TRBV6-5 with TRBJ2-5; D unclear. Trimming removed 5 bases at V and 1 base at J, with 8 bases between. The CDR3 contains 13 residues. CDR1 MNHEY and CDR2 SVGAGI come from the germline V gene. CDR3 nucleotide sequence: TGTGCCAGCAGTAAGTCTCCCCAAGAGACCCAGTACTTC. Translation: CASSKSPQETQYF.

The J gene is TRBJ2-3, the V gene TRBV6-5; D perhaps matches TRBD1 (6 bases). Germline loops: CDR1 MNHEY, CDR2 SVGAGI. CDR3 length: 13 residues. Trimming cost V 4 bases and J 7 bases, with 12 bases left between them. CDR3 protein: CASSLQGWNTQYF. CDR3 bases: TGTGCCAGCAGTTTACAGGGTTGGAATACGCAGTATTTT.

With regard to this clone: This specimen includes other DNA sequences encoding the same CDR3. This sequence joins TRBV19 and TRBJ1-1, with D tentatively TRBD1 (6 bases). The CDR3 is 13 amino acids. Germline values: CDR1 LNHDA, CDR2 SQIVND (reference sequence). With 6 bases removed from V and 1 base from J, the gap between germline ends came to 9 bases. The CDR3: CASSTQGNTEAFF. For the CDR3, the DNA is TGTGCCAGTAGCACACAGGGGAACACTGAAGCTTTCTTT.

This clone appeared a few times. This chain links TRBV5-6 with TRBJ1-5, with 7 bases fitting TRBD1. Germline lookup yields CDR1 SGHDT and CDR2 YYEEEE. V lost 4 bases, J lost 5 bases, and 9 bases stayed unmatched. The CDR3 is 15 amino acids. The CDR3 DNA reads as TGTGCCAGCAGCCGGGAAGGGGGCAGACATCAGCCCCAGCATTTT. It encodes CASSREGGRHQPQHF. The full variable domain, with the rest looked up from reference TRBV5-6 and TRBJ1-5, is DAGVTQSPTHLIKTRGQQVTLRCSPKSGHDTVSWYQQALGQGPQFIFQYYEEEERQRGNFPDRFSGHQFPNYSSELNVNALLLGDSALYLCASSREGGRHQPQHFGDGTRLSIL.

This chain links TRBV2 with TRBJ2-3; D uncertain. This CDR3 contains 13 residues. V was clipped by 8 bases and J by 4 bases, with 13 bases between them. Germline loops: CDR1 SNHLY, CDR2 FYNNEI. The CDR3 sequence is CASCPLSPDTQYF. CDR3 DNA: TGTGCCAGCTGCCCCCTTTCCCCAGATACGCAGTATTTT.

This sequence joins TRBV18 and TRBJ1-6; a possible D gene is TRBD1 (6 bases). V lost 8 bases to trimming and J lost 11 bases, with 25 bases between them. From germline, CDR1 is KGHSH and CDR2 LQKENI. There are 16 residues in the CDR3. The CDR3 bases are TGTGCCAGCACGCCGTTTGGACAGCCGAATGGGACACCCCTCCACTTT. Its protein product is CASTPFGQPNGTPLHF. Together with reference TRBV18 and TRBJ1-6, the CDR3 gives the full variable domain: NAGVMQNPRHLVRRRGQEARLRCSPMKGHSHVYWYRQLPEEGLKFMVYLQKENIIDESGMPKERFSAEFPKEGPSILRIQQVVRGDSAAYFCASTPFGQPNGTPLHFGNGTRLTVT.

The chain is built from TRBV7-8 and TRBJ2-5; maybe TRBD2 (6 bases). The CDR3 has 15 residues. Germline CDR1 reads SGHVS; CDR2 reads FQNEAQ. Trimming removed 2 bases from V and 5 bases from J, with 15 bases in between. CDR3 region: CASSLSGGLGETQYF. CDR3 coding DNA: TGTGCCAGCAGCTTAAGCGGAGGGCTAGGCGAGACCCAGTACTTC.

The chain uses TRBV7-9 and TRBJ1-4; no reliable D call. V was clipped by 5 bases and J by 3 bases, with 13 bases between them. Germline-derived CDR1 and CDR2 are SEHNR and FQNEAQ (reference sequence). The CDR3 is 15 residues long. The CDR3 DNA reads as TGTGCCAGCAGCCTCTCCGGGCAATCTAATGAAAAACTGTTTTTT. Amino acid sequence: CASSLSGQSNEKLFF.

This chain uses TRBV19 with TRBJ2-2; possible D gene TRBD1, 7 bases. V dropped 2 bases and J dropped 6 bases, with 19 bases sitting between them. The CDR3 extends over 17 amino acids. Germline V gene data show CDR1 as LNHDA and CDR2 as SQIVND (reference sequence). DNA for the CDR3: TGTGCCAGTAGTATAAAGTTCCCCACAGGGGAGGCCGGGGAGCTGTTTTTT. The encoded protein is CASSIKFPTGEAGELFF.

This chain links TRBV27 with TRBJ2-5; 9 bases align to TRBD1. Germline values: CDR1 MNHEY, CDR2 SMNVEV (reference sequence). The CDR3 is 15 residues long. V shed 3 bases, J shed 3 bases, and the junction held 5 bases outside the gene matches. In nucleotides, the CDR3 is TGTGCCAGCAGTTTGCGGGGACAGGGCGAAGAGACCCAGTACTTC. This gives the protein CASSLRGQGEETQYF.

The CDR3 reads CASVQGGAGNYGYTF. In DNA, the CDR3 is TGTGCCAGTGTCCAGGGGGGCGCAGGGAACTATGGCTACACCTTC. The J gene is TRBJ1-2, the V gene TRBV19; 7 bases agree with TRBD1. CDR1 LNHDA and CDR2 SQIVND come from the germline V gene (reference sequence). The CDR3 extends over 15 amino acids. The V segment lost 8 bases and the J segment 2 bases; nucleotides outside the gene matches: 11. The variable domain in full, with the rest retrieved from reference TRBV19 and TRBJ1-2, is DGGITQSPKYLFRKEGQNVTLSCEQNLNHDAMYWYRQDPGQGLRLIYYSQIVNDFQKGDIAEGYSVSREKKESFPLTVTSAQKNPTAFYLCASVQGGAGNYGYTFGSGTRLTVV.

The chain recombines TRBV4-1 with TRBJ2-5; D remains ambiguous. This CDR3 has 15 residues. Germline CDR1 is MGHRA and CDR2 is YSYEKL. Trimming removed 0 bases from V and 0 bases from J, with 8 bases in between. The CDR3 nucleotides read TGCGCCAGCAGCCAAGATTGGGGTTACCAAGAGACCCAGTACTTC. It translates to CASSQDWGYQETQYF.

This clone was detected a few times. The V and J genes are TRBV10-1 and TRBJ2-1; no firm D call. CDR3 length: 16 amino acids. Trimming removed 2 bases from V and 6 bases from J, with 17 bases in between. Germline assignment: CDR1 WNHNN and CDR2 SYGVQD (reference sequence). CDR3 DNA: TGCGCCAGCAGTGAGCCCCCATGTACTACGGGCAATGAGCAGTTCTTC. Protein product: CASSEPPCTTGNEQFF.

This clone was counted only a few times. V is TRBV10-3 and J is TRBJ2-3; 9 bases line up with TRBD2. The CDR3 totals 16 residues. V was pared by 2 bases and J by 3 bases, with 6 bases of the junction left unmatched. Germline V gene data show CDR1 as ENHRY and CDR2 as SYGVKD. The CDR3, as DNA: TGTGCCATCAGTGAGAAGGGAGCGGGGGGAACAGATACGCAGTATTTT. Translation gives CAISEKGAGGTDTQYF.

In DNA form, the CDR3 reads TGTGCCAGTAGTGTACAGAAATATAGCAATCAGCCCCAGCATTTT. It codes for CASSVQKYSNQPQHF. V usage is TRBV19 and J usage is TRBJ1-5; unclear D gene. V lost 5 bases and J lost 0, with 11 bases in between. CDR3 length: 15 residues. The V gene's germline CDR1 is LNHDA and CDR2 SQIVND (reference sequence).

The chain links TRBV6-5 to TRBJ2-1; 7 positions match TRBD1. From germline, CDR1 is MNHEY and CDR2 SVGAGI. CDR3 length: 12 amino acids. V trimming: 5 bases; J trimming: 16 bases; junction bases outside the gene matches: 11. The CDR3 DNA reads TGTGCCAGCAGTCGAGGGGACAGAGAGTGCTTCTTC. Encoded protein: CASSRGDRECFF.

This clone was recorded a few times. For the CDR3, the DNA is TGTGCCAGTAGTATAAGGGGAAGAAGCTCCTATAATTCACCCCTCCACTTT. Protein product: CASSIRGRSSYNSPLHF. The chain has TRBV19 and TRBJ1-6, with a tentative D call TRBD1 (5 bases). Germline V gives CDR1 LNHDA, CDR2 SQIVND (reference sequence). Trimming pared 2 bases from V and 0 bases from J, leaving 11 bases between. CDR3 size: 17 residues.

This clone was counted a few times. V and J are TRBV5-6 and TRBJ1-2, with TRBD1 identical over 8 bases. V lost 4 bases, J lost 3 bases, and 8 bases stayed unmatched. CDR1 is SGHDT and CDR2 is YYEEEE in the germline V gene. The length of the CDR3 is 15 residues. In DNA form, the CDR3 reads TGTGCCAGCAGCGACGGACAGGGCCCCTACTATGGCTACACCTTC. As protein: CASSDGQGPYYGYTF.